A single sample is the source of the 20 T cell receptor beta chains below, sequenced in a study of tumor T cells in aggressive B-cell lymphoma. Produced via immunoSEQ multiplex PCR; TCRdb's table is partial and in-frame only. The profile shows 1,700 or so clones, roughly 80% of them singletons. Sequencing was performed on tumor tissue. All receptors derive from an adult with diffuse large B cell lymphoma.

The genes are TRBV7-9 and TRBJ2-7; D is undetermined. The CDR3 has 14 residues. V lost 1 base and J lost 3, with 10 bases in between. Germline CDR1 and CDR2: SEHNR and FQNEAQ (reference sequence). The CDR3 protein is CASSLVGSDYEQYV. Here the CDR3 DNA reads TGTGCCAGCAGCTTAGTAGGGTCGGACTACGAGCAGTACGTC.

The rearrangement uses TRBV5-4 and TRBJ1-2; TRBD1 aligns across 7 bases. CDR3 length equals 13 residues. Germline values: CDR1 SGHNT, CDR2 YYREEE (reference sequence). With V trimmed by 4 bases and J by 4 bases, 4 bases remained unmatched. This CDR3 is CASSPGQAYGYTF. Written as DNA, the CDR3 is TGTGCCAGCAGCCCAGGACAGGCCTATGGCTACACCTTC.

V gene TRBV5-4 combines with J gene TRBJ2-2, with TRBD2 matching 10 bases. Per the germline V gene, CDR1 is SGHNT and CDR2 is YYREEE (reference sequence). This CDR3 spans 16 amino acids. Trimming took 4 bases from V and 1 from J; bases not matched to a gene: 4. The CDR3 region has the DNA TGTGCCAGCAGCCAAGGGACTAGCGAGAACACCGGGGAGCTGTTTTTT. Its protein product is CASSQGTSENTGELFF.

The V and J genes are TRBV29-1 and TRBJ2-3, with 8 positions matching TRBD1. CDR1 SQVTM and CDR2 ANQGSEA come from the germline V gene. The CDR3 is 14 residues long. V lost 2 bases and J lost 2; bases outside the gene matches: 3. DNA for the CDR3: TGCAGCGTTGAAAGGGGACAGGACACAGATACGCAGTATTTT. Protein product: CSVERGQDTDTQYF.

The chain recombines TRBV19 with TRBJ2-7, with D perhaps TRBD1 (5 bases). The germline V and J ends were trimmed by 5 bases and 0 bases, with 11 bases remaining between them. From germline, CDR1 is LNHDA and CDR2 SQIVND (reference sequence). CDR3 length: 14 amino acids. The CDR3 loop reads CASSVQGYSYEQYF. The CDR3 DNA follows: TGTGCCAGTAGTGTCCAGGGCTACTCCTACGAGCAGTACTTC.

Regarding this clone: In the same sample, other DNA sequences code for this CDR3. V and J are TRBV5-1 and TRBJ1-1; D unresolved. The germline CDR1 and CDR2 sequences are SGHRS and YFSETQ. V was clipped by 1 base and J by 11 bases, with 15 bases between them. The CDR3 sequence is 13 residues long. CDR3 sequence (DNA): TGCGCCAGCAGCTTGACCCCCGGAGTTAGGGCTTTCTTT. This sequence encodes CASSLTPGVRAFF.

The CDR3 reads CASSWGQGNEQYF. CDR3 bases: TGTGCCAGCAGCTGGGGACAGGGGAACGAGCAGTACTTC. This sequence joins TRBV7-2 and TRBJ2-7, with 10 bases aligning to TRBD1. Germline CDR1 is SGHTA and CDR2 is FQGNSA. The CDR3 runs 13 residues. V shed 4 bases and J 5 bases; nucleotides not matched to a gene: 2.

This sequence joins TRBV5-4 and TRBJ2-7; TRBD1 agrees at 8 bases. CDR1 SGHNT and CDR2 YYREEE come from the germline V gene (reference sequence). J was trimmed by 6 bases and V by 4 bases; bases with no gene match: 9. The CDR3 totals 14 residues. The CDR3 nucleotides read TGTGCCAGCAGCCCAACCGACAGGGGCGGCGAGCAGTACTTC. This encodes CASSPTDRGGEQYF.

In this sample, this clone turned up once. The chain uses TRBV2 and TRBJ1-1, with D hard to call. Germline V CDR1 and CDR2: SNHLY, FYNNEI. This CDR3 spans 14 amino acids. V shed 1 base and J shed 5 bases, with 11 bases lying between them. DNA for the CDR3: TGTGCCAGCAGTGAAGGCATTGGCGGGACTGAAGCTTTCTTT. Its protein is CASSEGIGGTEAFF.

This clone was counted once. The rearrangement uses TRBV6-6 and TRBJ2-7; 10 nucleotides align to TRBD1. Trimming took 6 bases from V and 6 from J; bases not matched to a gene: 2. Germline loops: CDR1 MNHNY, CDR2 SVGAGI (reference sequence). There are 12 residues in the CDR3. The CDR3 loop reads CASRTGGFEQYV. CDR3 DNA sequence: TGTGCCAGCAGGACAGGGGGCTTCGAGCAGTACGTC.

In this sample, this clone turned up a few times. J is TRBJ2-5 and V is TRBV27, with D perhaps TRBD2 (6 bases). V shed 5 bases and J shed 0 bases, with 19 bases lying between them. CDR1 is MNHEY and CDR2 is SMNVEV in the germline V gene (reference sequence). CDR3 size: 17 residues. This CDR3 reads CASSPVWRELYQETQYF. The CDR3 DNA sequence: TGTGCCAGCAGTCCAGTGTGGAGGGAATTATACCAAGAGACCCAGTACTTC.

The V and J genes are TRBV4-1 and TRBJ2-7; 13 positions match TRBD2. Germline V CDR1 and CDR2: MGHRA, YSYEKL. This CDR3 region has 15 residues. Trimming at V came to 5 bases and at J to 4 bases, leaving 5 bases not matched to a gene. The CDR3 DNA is TGCGCCAGCAGCTTCGGACTAGCGGGAGAATACGAGCAGTACTTC. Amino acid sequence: CASSFGLAGEYEQYF.

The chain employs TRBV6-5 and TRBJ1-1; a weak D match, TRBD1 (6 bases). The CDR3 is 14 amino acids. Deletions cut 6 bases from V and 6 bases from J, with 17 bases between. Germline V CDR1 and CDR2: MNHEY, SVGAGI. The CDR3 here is CASRPDPGVSEAFF. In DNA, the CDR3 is TGTGCCAGCAGACCGGACCCAGGGGTGTCTGAAGCTTTCTTT.

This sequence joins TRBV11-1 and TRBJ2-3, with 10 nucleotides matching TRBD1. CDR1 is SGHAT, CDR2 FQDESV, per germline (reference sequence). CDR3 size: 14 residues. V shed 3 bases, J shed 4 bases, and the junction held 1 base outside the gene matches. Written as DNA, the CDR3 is TGTGCCAGCAGCTTCGGACAGGGGGCAGATACGCAGTATTTT. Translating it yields CASSFGQGADTQYF.

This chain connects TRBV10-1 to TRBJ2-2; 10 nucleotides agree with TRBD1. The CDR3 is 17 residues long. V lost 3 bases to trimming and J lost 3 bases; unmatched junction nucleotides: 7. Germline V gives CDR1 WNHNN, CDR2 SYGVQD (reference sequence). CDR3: CASSERSGTGDTGELFF. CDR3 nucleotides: TGCGCCAGCAGTGAACGTTCGGGGACAGGGGACACCGGGGAGCTGTTTTTT.

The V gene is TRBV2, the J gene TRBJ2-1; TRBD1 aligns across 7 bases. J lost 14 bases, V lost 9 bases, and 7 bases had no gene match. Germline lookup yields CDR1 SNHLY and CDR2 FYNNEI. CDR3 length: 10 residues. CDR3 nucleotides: TGTGCCAGTCGACAGGGAGAAGAGTTCTTC. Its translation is CASRQGEEFF.

DNA of the CDR3: TGTGCCAGCAGAAACCGGGGGGACAGGGGTTATGGCTACACCTTC. This gives the protein CASRNRGDRGYGYTF. V and J are TRBV6-6 and TRBJ1-2; 10 bases agree with TRBD1. The germline V gene has CDR1 MNHNY and CDR2 SVGAGI (reference sequence). The CDR3 extends over 15 amino acids. The trim removed 6 bases at V and 5 bases at J, leaving 9 bases unmatched.

The CDR3 region has the DNA TGTGCCAGCAGCTTAGCGTATGCTCGTGAGGGCGGGGAGCTGTTTTTT. As protein: CASSLAYAREGGELFF. This rearrangement joins TRBV7-9 to TRBJ2-2; possible D gene TRBD2, 5 bases. Per the germline V gene, CDR1 is SEHNR and CDR2 is FQNEAQ (reference sequence). This CDR3 comprises 16 residues. V gave up 0 bases and J gave up 7 bases, with 15 bases separating them. Together with reference TRBV7-9 and TRBJ2-2, the CDR3 gives the full variable domain: DTGVSQNPRHKITKRGQNVTFRCDPISEHNRLYWYRQTLGQGPEFLTYFQNEAQLEKSRLLSDRFSAERPKGSFSTLEIQRTEQGDSAMYLCASSLAYAREGGELFFGEGSRLTVL.

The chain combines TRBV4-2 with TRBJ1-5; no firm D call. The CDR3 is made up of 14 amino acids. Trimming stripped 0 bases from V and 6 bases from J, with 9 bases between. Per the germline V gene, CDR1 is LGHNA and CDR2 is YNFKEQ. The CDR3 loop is CASSQDSGSQPQHF. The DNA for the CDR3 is TGTGCCAGCAGCCAAGATTCGGGGTCTCAGCCCCAGCATTTT.

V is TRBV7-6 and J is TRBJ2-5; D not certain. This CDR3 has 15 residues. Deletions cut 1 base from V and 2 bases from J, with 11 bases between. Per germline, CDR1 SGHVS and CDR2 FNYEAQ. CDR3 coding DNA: TGTGCCAGCAGCTTAGTCTCAGGATATCAAGAGACCCAGTACTTC. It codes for CASSLVSGYQETQYF.